The 17 T cell receptor beta chains given below trace back to one sample, sequenced in a study of blood T cells in healthy people across ages. Primed by a sample-barcoded 5' primer and a J-beta primer mix, a second PCR proceeded for 7 to 11 cycles. TCRdb analysed the 5' RACE reads with MiXCR anew, one entry per CDR3 protein. The sample consists of some 890,000 distinct CDR3 sequences, roughly 28% of them appearing once. The sample was also reused in another study, on T cells of mothers and their children.

The sample comprised blood. The source of these receptors is a woman aged 40-49 years in good health.

This clonotype was counted at least ten times. The chain combines TRBV9 with TRBJ2-3; weak D call: TRBD1 (5 bases). Germline CDR1 reads SGDLS; CDR2 reads YYNGEE. The V end lost 7 bases, the J end lost 3 bases, and 12 bases lay between the germline ends. The CDR3 has 13 amino acids. CDR3 DNA sequence: TGTGCCAGCGCGACAGCGCAAACAGATACGCAGTATTTT. Translating gives CASATAQTDTQYF.

This clonotype was observed a handful of times. One end of the junction varies from germline; a read error may be responsible. The V and J genes are TRBV5-1 and TRBJ1-2, with no clear D. CDR3 size: 14 residues. In germline, CDR1 is SGHRS, CDR2 YFSETQ. Here the CDR3 reads CVSRRTEANYGYTF. Here the CDR3 DNA reads TGCGTCAGCAGGAGGACGGAAGCTAACTATGGCTACACCTTC.

The gene calls are TRBV9 and TRBJ2-3; D gene unclear. The CDR3 sequence is 14 residues long. Deletions cut 0 bases from V and 7 bases from J, with 12 bases between. Germline V gene sequence: CDR1 SGDLS, CDR2 YYNGEE. The CDR3 spells CASSVGPVQNTQYF. The CDR3 nucleotides read TGTGCCAGCAGCGTAGGTCCAGTTCAGAATACGCAGTATTTT.

The chain employs TRBV15 and TRBJ2-3, with 11 bases fitting TRBD1. The germline gives CDR1 LNHNV, CDR2 YYDKDF (reference sequence). J was trimmed by 3 bases and V by 2 bases; bases with no gene match: 7. The CDR3 loop spans 17 amino acids. CDR3 region: CATSRPLGTGGTDTQYF. The DNA of the CDR3 is TGTGCCACCAGCAGACCCCTAGGGACAGGGGGTACAGATACGCAGTATTTT.

Turning to this clonotype: One end of the junction is discordant with germline, which a read error may explain. The V call is TRBV6-1, the J call TRBJ1-6; D is uncertain. This CDR3 comprises 15 residues. Germline assignment: CDR1 MNHNS and CDR2 SASEGT. CDR3 residues: CACSELVSPNSPLHF. The CDR3 coding sequence is TGTGCCTGCAGTGAATTAGTGTCCCCGAATTCACCCCTCCACTTT.

This clonotype came up many times. V is TRBV12-3 or TRBV12-4 and J is TRBJ2-1; 10 nucleotides line up with TRBD1. V gave up 6 bases and J gave up 2 bases; unmatched junction bases: 7. This CDR3 has 16 residues. The CDR3 is CASSIGTGVTYNEQFF. The CDR3 region has the DNA TGTGCCAGCAGCATCGGGACAGGGGTTACCTACAATGAGCAGTTCTTC.

This clonotype was seen many times. This rearrangement joins TRBV20-1 to TRBJ2-7; tentatively, D is TRBD1 or TRBD2 (5 bases each). The V gene lost 4 bases and the J gene lost 4 bases, with 20 bases spanning the gap. Germline CDR1 reads DFQATT; CDR2 reads SNEGSKA (reference sequence). This CDR3 has 15 residues. CDR3 loop: CSATDPGTASYEQYF. CDR3 DNA sequence: TGCAGTGCTACGGACCCCGGGACCGCCTCGTACGAGCAGTACTTC.

This clonotype appeared many times. V gene TRBV20-1 combines with J gene TRBJ2-7, with D possibly being TRBD1 (6 bases). The V gene's germline CDR1 is DFQATT and CDR2 SNEGSKA (reference sequence). This CDR3 has 16 amino acids. V gave up 0 bases and J gave up 4 bases, with 19 bases separating them. The CDR3, as DNA: TGCAGTGCTAGAGATCTACGAGGGGGTAACTCGTACGAGCAGTACTTC. Amino acid sequence: CSARDLRGGNSYEQYF.

Only a few counts were recorded for this clonotype. The chain links TRBV7-2 to TRBJ2-5; tentative D call: TRBD2 (6 bases). Trimming left V 1 base short and J 5 bases short, with 14 bases between. The CDR3 sequence is 15 residues long. CDR1 and CDR2 from the germline V gene are SGHTA and FQGNSA. The CDR3 sequence: CASSLVSAGLETQYF. The CDR3 DNA sequence: TGTGCCAGCAGCTTAGTATCGGCGGGGCTGGAGACCCAGTACTTC.

This clonotype was observed many times. The chain employs TRBV6-1 and TRBJ2-5, with 11 bases that match TRBD2. J lost 2 bases, V lost 2 bases, and 10 bases had no gene match. Germline V CDR1 and CDR2: MNHNS, SASEGT. The CDR3 length is 18 residues. The CDR3 region has the DNA TGTGCCAGCAGTGAACCGGCTCCCCTAGCGGGGGGACAAGAGACCCAGTACTTC. Amino acid sequence: CASSEPAPLAGGQETQYF.

The chain carries TRBV12-3 or TRBV12-4 and TRBJ1-6; a possible D gene is TRBD1 (5 bases). The CDR3 has 14 amino acids. Trimming took off 5 bases at V and 11 bases at J, with 16 bases between the two ends. The CDR3 reads CASSLGVGGPPLHF. CDR3 sequence (DNA): TGTGCCAGCAGTCTTGGGGTGGGGGGTCCACCCCTCCACTTT.

This clonotype was detected only a few times. The gene calls are TRBV5-1 and TRBJ2-7; weak D call: TRBD2 (5 bases). Germline loops: CDR1 SGHRS, CDR2 YFSETQ. This CDR3 is 16 amino acids long. With 0 bases removed from V and 0 bases from J, the gap between germline ends came to 13 bases. The CDR3 sequence is CASSLDPSWISYEQYF. The CDR3 nucleotides read TGCGCCAGCAGCTTGGACCCTAGCTGGATCTCCTACGAGCAGTACTTC.

Concerning this clonotype itself: Possible read error: a much larger clone is one base away. The genes are TRBV5-1 and TRBJ2-7; a weak D match, TRBD1 (8 bases). The germline gives CDR1 SGHRS, CDR2 YFSETQ. The CDR3 loop spans 15 amino acids. Trimming took off 0 bases at V and 5 bases at J, with 15 bases between the two ends. The CDR3 reads CASSLDHRGGHEQYF. The CDR3 nucleotides are TGCGCCAGCAGCTTGGACCACAGGGGGGGCCACGAGCAGTACTTC.

On this clonotype itself: Mismatch with germline at one junction end may stem from a read error. Here the CDR3 reads CAGSPHTANYGYTF. The CDR3 DNA follows: TGTGCCGGCAGTCCCCATACGGCTAACTATGGCTACACCTTC. V gene TRBV7-9 combines with J gene TRBJ1-2; D is ambiguous. The CDR3 is 14 residues long. Germline V CDR1 and CDR2: SEHNR, FQNEAQ (reference sequence). Looking up the rest from reference TRBV7-9 and TRBJ1-2 gives the full variable domain: DTGVSQNPRHKITKRGQNVTFRCDPISEHNRLYWYRQTLGQGPEFLTYFQNEAQLEKSRLLSDRFSAERPKGSFSTLEIQRTEQGDSAMYLCAGSPHTANYGYTFGSGTRLTVV.

Regarding this clonotype: One base away lies a much larger clone, so this may be a sequencing read error. The chain is built from TRBV14 and TRBJ2-5, with no clear D. The J call may be mistaken, given a closer DNA end match to TRBJ2-7. Germline CDR1 SGHDN, CDR2 FVKESK. This CDR3 contains 16 residues. The CDR3 reads CASSQGTDFLRYEQYF. The CDR3 DNA follows: TGTGCCAGCAGCCAAGGAACGGATTTTCTAAGATACGAGCAGTACTTC.

This clonotype was observed a handful of times. Being one base from a much bigger clone, this may be a read error. The gene calls are TRBV29-1 and TRBJ2-7; TRBD1 agrees at 10 bases. V gave up 7 bases and J gave up 3 bases; unmatched junction bases: 6. The CDR3 spans 13 residues. Per germline, CDR1 SQVTM and CDR2 ANQGSEA. CDR3 DNA sequence: TGCAGCGGTGCCGGGACAGGGGACTACGAGCAGTACTTC. Protein: CSGAGTGDYEQYF.

Concerning this clonotype: Just one base apart from a much larger clone, this may be a read error. The chain employs TRBV20-1 and TRBJ2-1, with D possibly TRBD1 on 6 matching bases. The CDR3 loop spans 15 amino acids. Germline CDR1 DFQATT, CDR2 SNEGSKA (reference sequence). The CDR3 region has the DNA TGCAGTGCTAGAGATGGGACGTCGGGACACAATGAGCAGCTCTTC. Translation: CSARDGTSGHNEQLF.